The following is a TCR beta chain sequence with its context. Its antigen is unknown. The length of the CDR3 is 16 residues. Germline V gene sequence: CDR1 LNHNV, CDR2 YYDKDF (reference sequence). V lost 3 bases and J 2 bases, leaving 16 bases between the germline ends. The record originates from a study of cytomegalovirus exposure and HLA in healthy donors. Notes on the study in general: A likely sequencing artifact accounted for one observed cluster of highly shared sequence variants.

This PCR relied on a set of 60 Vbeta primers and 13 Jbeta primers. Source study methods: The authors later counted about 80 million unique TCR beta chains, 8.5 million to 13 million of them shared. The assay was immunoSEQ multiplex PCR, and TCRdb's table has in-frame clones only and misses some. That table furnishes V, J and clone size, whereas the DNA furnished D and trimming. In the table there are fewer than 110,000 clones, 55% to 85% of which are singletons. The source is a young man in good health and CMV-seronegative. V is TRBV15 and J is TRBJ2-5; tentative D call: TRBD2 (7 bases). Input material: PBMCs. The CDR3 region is CATSSAWGGTQETQYF. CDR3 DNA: TGTGCCACCAGCAGTGCCTGGGGGGGCACTCAAGAGACCCAGTACTTC.